The 22 T cell receptor beta chains below were found in one sample sequenced in a study of T cells in Graves' hyperthyroidism and ophthalmopathy. Amplification of TCR beta CDR3 regions was performed using RNA transcripts as template. During a first-round RT-PCR of the TCR CDR3, the HTBI primer set was used. TCRdb re-called the multiplex PCR reads with MiXCR, one entry per CDR3 protein. This table has 300,000 to 400,000 distinct CDR3 sequences, roughly 15% appearing once. Sequenced input: blood. The receptors here all came from a woman aged 25 to 39 with Graves' ophthalmopathy.

This clonotype was detected ten times or more. This chain uses TRBV30 with TRBJ1-1; a possible D gene is TRBD1 (6 bases). This CDR3 is built from 15 residues. Germline loops: CDR1 GTSNPN, CDR2 SVGIG (reference sequence). V gave up 0 bases and J gave up 2 bases, with 13 bases separating them. CDR3 sequence (DNA): TGTGCCTGGAGTGTACCTGTAGGGGGTAACACTGAAGCTTTCTTT. This gives the protein CAWSVPVGGNTEAFF.

The rearrangement joins TRBV6-2 or TRBV6-3 to TRBJ2-7; 7 nucleotides agree with TRBD1. V was clipped by 7 bases and J by 0 bases; unmatched bases: 6. This CDR3 has 14 amino acids. CDR1 and CDR2 from the germline V gene are MNHEY and SVGEGT. CDR3 in amino acids: CASTPRQGSYEQYF. The CDR3 DNA is TGTGCCAGCACCCCCCGACAGGGCTCCTACGAGCAGTACTTC.

A remark on this clonotype: A read error is possible here, since a much larger clone lies one base away. The rearrangement links TRBV27 to TRBJ2-5, with D perhaps given as TRBD1 or TRBD2 (6 bases each). The CDR3 contains 15 residues. V lost 5 bases, J lost 5 bases, and 18 bases lay in between. Germline V gene data show CDR1 as MNHEY and CDR2 as SMNVEV (reference sequence). The CDR3 region is CASSPGCTGGETQYF. In DNA, the CDR3 is TGTGCCAGCAGTCCAGGATGTACCGGGGGCGAGACCCAGTACTTC.

CDR3 bases: TGTGCCAGCAGCGTAATGGGGGGGAGAGATACGCAGTATTTT. Its protein is CASSVMGGRDTQYF. V usage is TRBV7-8 and J usage is TRBJ2-3, with 7 bases that match TRBD2. This CDR3 has 14 residues. The junction had 7 bases not matched to a gene; V was cut back by 5 bases and J by 5 bases. Germline V gene lookup returns CDR1 SGHVS and CDR2 FQNEAQ.

The rearrangement joins TRBV4-3 to TRBJ2-7; D call uncertain. There are 15 residues in the CDR3. The germline gives CDR1 LGHNA, CDR2 YSLEER. V was pared by 0 bases and J by 3 bases, with 12 bases between. In DNA form, the CDR3 reads TGCGCCAGCAGCCAAGATCCGGGCTATGGCTACGAGCAGTACTTC. This translates into CASSQDPGYGYEQYF.

This clonotype has just a few counts. CDR3 nucleotide sequence: TGTGCCATCAGCTCCGACAGGGGGGTCAACACCGGGGAGCTGTTTTTT. The encoded protein is CAISSDRGVNTGELFF. This rearrangement joins TRBV10-3 to TRBJ2-2; TRBD1 agrees at 9 bases. Per the germline V gene, CDR1 is ENHRY and CDR2 is SYGVKD. The V segment lost 6 bases and the J segment 2 bases; nucleotides outside the gene matches: 7. The CDR3 extends over 16 amino acids.

In its sample, this clonotype was seen a few times. V usage is TRBV7-9 and J usage is TRBJ2-7; no clear D. The CDR3 covers 14 residues. V was pared by 1 base and J by 0 bases, with 7 bases between. Germline V gene data show CDR1 as SEHNR and CDR2 as FQNEAQ (reference sequence). The CDR3 sequence: CASSLDVNSYEQYF. The CDR3 DNA reads as TGTGCCAGCAGCTTAGACGTCAACTCCTACGAGCAGTACTTC.

This clonotype appeared many times. The chain uses TRBV15 and TRBJ1-4, with 8 bases matching TRBD1. From germline, CDR1 is LNHNV and CDR2 YYDKDF (reference sequence). The CDR3 consists of 18 residues. Losses at the gene ends were 0 bases for V and 6 bases for J; bases not matched to a gene: 12. CDR3 region: CATSRDRTGLSLDEKLFF. The CDR3 nucleotides read TGTGCCACCAGCAGAGACCGGACAGGGTTGAGTCTGGATGAAAAACTGTTTTTT. The variable domain in full, with the rest retrieved from reference TRBV15 and TRBJ1-4, is DAMVIQNPRYQVTQFGKPVTLSCSQTLNHNVMYWYQQKSSQAPKLLFHYYDKDFNNEADTPDNFQSRRPNTSFCFLDIRSPGLGDTAMYLCATSRDRTGLSLDEKLFFGSGTQLSVL.

This clonotype was found many times. The chain employs TRBV28 and TRBJ2-4; D uncertain. V was pared by 3 bases and J by 7 bases, with 13 bases between. CDR1 MDHEN and CDR2 SYDVKM come from the germline V gene. The CDR3 runs to 14 residues. In DNA, the CDR3 is TGTGCCAGCAGTTTCCGGGTAGGGAAGAACATTCAGTACTTC. It is translated as CASSFRVGKNIQYF.

This clonotype has at least ten counts. For the CDR3, the DNA is TGTGCCAGCAGGGAAAACGTCGGGACCCAGTACTTC. Protein sequence: CASRENVGTQYF. The chain recombines TRBV6-2 or TRBV6-3 with TRBJ2-5, with unresolved D. Per the germline V gene, CDR1 is MNHEY and CDR2 is SVGEGT. CDR3 size: 12 residues. V was pared by 6 bases and J by 7 bases, with 12 bases between.

About this clonotype: Just one base apart from a much larger clone, this may be a read error. This chain connects TRBV20-1 to TRBJ2-1; 11 nucleotides match TRBD2. V shed 1 base and J 9 bases; nucleotides not matched to a gene: 5. Per germline, CDR1 DFQATT and CDR2 SNEGSKA (reference sequence). This CDR3 is 14 amino acids long. DNA of the CDR3: TGCAGTGCTAGAGGTAGCGGGGGGGCCCTTGAGCAGTTCTTC. It is translated as CSARGSGGALEQFF.

The CDR3 coding sequence is TGCAGTGCTAGGGAATCCCACGGACAGTTTCAAGAGACCCAGTACTTC. Its protein product is CSARESHGQFQETQYF. V is TRBV20-1 and J is TRBJ2-5; D possibly corresponds to TRBD1 (6 bases). Per germline, CDR1 DFQATT and CDR2 SNEGSKA (reference sequence). Trimming cost V 3 bases and J 2 bases, with 19 bases left between them. This CDR3 is 16 amino acids long.

This clonotype has a count of ten or more. This chain joins TRBV6-1 and TRBJ1-4; D is unclear. CDR1 and CDR2 from the germline V gene are MNHNS and SASEGT. The length of the CDR3 is 14 residues. The ends were cut back, 5 bases at V and 4 bases at J, with 11 bases in the middle. As DNA, the CDR3 is TGTGCCAGCAGTTACGGAGACATTAATGAAAAACTGTTTTTT. As protein: CASSYGDINEKLFF.

This clonotype showed up just a few times. V gene TRBV9 combines with J gene TRBJ2-1, with TRBD2 matching over 7 bases. The germline CDR1 and CDR2 sequences are SGDLS and YYNGEE. This CDR3 contains 15 residues. Trimming cost V 3 bases and J 4 bases; bases outside gene matches: 7. CDR3 region: CASSDYTREYNEQFF. CDR3 coding DNA: TGTGCCAGCAGCGACTATACGCGGGAGTACAATGAGCAGTTCTTC.

In its sample, this clonotype was seen many times. The CDR3 nucleotides are TGTGCCAGCAGAGACTCCGGGGGCTGCGGAAACACCATATATTTT. Translating gives CASRDSGGCGNTIYF. The rearrangement links TRBV7-6 to TRBJ1-3; D might be TRBD1 (6 bases). V dropped 6 bases and J dropped 4 bases, with 16 bases sitting between them. The CDR3 covers 15 residues. Per the germline V gene, CDR1 is SGHVS and CDR2 is FNYEAQ.

This chain joins TRBV4-2 and TRBJ2-7; TRBD1 agrees at 7 bases. With V trimmed by 0 bases and J by 5 bases, 7 bases remained unmatched. This CDR3 spans 15 amino acids. The germline V gene has CDR1 LGHNA and CDR2 YNFKEQ. The CDR3 DNA sequence: TGTGCCAGCAGCCAAGATTACAGGGGACCGGACGAGCAGTACTTC. Amino acids: CASSQDYRGPDEQYF.

This clonotype was seen at least ten times. V usage is TRBV15 and J usage is TRBJ2-1; no definite D call. V was trimmed by 0 bases and J by 7 bases, leaving 4 bases between them. The CDR3 extends over 12 amino acids. Germline V lookup: CDR1 LNHNV, CDR2 YYDKDF (reference sequence). CDR3 region: CATSRDGNEQFF. For the CDR3, the DNA is TGTGCCACCAGCAGAGATGGGAATGAGCAGTTCTTC.

This chain joins TRBV29-1 and TRBJ2-7; D may be TRBD2 (5 bases). The V end was cut by 1 base, the J end by 2 bases, with 15 bases between. The germline V gene has CDR1 SQVTM and CDR2 ANQGSEA. CDR3 size: 15 residues. CDR3 DNA sequence: TGCAGCGTTGAAGCTTCGACGGGAATAACCTACGAGCAGTACTTC. Protein sequence: CSVEASTGITYEQYF.

This clonotype was recorded at least ten times. The chain joins TRBV9 to TRBJ2-3; 11 positions match TRBD2. The CDR3 is 18 residues long. Germline CDR1 and CDR2: SGDLS and YYNGEE. The trim removed 4 bases at V and 1 base at J, leaving 11 bases unmatched. For the CDR3, the DNA is TGTGCCAGCAGCTCCTTCTCCGGGACTAGCGGTCGCACAGATACGCAGTATTTT. It codes for CASSSFSGTSGRTDTQYF.

This clonotype was seen at least ten times. The chain couples TRBV5-1 to TRBJ2-2, with 8 bases aligning to TRBD1. The CDR3 sequence is 18 residues long. Germline CDR1 and CDR2: SGHRS and YFSETQ. Unmatched junction bases numbered 12, after V lost 5 bases and J lost 0 bases. The CDR3 bases are TGCGCCAGCAGGACTCCGGGACAGGCAAACGCGAACACCGGGGAGCTGTTTTTT. This encodes CASRTPGQANANTGELFF. The variable domain in full, with the rest retrieved from reference TRBV5-1 and TRBJ2-2, is KAGVTQTPRYLIKTRGQQVTLSCSPISGHRSVSWYQQTPGQGLQFLFEYFSETQRNKGNFPGRFSGRQFSNSRSEMNVSTLELGDSALYLCASRTPGQANANTGELFFGEGSRLTVL.

At least ten counts were recorded for this clonotype. The chain links TRBV5-1 to TRBJ2-2; TRBD1 aligns across 7 bases. The CDR3 length is 15 residues. CDR1 and CDR2 from the germline V gene are SGHRS and YFSETQ. The V and J ends lost 6 bases and 4 bases, in that order; junction bases with no gene match: 9. The CDR3 DNA reads as TGCGCCAGCACTCGACAGGGCCCGGGCACCGGGGAGCTGTTTTTT. Its translation: CASTRQGPGTGELFF.

This clonotype was seen ten or more times. The J gene is TRBJ1-5, the V gene TRBV6-9; D is possibly TRBD1 (6 bases). Trimming pared 6 bases from V and 10 bases from J, leaving 22 bases between. The germline V gene has CDR1 MNHGY and CDR2 SVAAGI. CDR3 length equals 15 residues. This CDR3 reads CASRLRTEELGPQHF. The DNA of the CDR3 is TGTGCCAGCAGACTTAGGACAGAGGAACTAGGTCCCCAGCATTTT.